This note documents a single T cell receptor (beta chain) sequence. What it binds is unknown. The V end was cut by 4 bases, the J end by 2 bases, with 8 bases between. Germline values: CDR1 MGHRA, CDR2 YSYEKL. This CDR3 has 14 amino acids. The data belong to a study of T cell responses to AZD1222 COVID-19 vaccine. Study results and caveats: Two doses of AZD1222 preceded a rise in Spike-specific TCR breadth and depth. There were mostly white British donors and more females than males, and clonal diversity was possibly underestimated. Repertoires were obtained solely post-peak T cell response. Reportedly, nearly half the spike-specific TCRs target unmutated variant regions.

Produced via immunoSEQ multiplex PCR; TCRdb's table is partial and in-frame only. The repertoire has more than 110,000 clones, 70% to 90% of them found once; the top ten carry 4.7%. The TCR comes from an adult in good health. The rearrangement joins TRBV4-1 to TRBJ1-4; D gene uncertain. Sequences were derived from peripheral blood, sampled on day 0 of AZD1222 vaccination. CDR3 coding DNA: TGCGCCAGCAGCCTTAGGGTGACTAATGAAAAACTGTTTTTT. It codes for CASSLRVTNEKLFF.